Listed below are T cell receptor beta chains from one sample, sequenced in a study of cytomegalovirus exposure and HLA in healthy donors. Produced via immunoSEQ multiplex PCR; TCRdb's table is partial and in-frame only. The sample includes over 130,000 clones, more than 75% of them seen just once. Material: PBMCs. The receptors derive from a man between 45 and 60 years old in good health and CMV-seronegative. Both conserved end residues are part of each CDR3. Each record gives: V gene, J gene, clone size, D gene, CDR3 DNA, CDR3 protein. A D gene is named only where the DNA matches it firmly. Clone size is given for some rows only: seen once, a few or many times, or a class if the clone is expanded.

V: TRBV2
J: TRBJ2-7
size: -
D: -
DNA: TGTGCCAGCAGTGCTAGACAGAGCCCCAGGAGCGAGCAGTACTTC
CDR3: CASSARQSPRSEQYF

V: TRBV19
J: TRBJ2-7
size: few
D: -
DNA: TGTGCCAGTAGTATTGTGACAGGTGGCTACGAGCAGTACTTC
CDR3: CASSIVTGGYEQYF

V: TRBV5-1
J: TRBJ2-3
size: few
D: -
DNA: TGCGCCAGCAGCATACAGGGTCGGGACGATACGCAGTATTTT
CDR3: CASSIQGRDDTQYF

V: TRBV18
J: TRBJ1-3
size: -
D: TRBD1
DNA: TGTGCCAGCTCACCGGGACAGACCTCTGGAAACACCATATATTTT
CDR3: CASSPGQTSGNTIYF

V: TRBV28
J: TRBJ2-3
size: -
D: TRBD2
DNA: TGTGCCAGCAGTTTCTGGGCACTAGCGGGTGCAGATACGCAGTATTTT
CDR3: CASSFWALAGADTQYF

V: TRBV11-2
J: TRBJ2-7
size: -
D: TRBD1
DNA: TGTGCCAGCAGCTTAGGGACAGGGGCCTACGAGCAGTACTTC
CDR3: CASSLGTGAYEQYF

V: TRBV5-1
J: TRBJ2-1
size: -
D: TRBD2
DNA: TGCGCCAGCAGCTTGCAGGGAGGGAACAATGAGCAGTTCTTC
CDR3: CASSLQGGNNEQFF

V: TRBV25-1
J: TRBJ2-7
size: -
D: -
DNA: TGTGCCAACCTTAACTTGAAGGGGTGGCCCTACGAGCAGTACTTC
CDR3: CANLNLKGWPYEQYF

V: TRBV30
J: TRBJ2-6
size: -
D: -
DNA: TGTGCCTGGAGTACCACAGGGTACTCTGGGGCCAACGTCCTGACTTTC
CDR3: CAWSTTGYSGANVLTF

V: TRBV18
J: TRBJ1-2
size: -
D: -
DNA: TGTGCCAGCTCACCAACGACAGGTTTAGGGTATGGCTACACCTTC
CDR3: CASSPTTGLGYGYTF

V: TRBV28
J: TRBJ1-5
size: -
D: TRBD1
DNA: TGTGCCAGCAGTTCGCTCGGGGGACAGGGGAATCAGCCCCAGCATTTT
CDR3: CASSSLGGQGNQPQHF

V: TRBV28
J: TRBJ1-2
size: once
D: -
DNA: TGTGCCAGCAGTCCCAGGAACTATGGCTACACCTTC
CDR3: CASSPRNYGYTF

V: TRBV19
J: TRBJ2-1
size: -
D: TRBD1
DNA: TGTGCCAGTAGTACCTCCGGACAGGGGCGTAATGAGCAGTTCTTC
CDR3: CASSTSGQGRNEQFF

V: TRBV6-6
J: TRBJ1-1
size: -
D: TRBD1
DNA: TGTGCCAGCAGTTATCCGGGACAGGGGAACACTGAAGCTTTCTTT
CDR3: CASSYPGQGNTEAFF

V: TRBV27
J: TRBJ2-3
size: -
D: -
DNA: TGTGCCAGCAGTCTCAGGGATACGCAGTATTTT
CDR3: CASSLRDTQYF

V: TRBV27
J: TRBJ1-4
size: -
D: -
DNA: TGTGCCAGCAGTGCGGGACTTAATAATGAAAAACTGTTTTTT
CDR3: CASSAGLNNEKLFF

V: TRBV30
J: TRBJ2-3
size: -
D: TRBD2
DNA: TGTGCCTGGGGACGGACTAGCGGGACCACAGATACGCAGTATTTT
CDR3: CAWGRTSGTTDTQYF

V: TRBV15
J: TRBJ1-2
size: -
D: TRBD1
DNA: TGTGCCACCAGCAGAGGAGGGGGCGCCTATGGCTACACCTTC
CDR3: CATSRGGGAYGYTF

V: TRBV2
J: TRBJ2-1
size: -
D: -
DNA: TGTGCCAGCCAAATAATCAGTTCTAATGAGCAGTTCTTC
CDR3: CASQIISSNEQFF

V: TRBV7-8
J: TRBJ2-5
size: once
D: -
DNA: TGTGCCAGCAGCTTAGCCGGCGGGGCCAGCCAAGAGACCCAGTACTTC
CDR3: CASSLAGGASQETQYF

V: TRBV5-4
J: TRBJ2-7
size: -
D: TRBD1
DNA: TGTGCCAGCAGCGTAGCCGGGACAGGGGTTTACGAGCAGTACTTC
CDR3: CASSVAGTGVYEQYF

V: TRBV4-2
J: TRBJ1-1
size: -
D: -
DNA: TGTGCCAGCAGCCTTGAGGACATAATGAACACTGAAGCTTTCTTT
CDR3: CASSLEDIMNTEAFF

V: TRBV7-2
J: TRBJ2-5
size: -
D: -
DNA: TGTGCCACCTCGCCCCTCCCGAGCGGGACACAAGAGACCCAGTACTTC
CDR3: CATSPLPSGTQETQYF

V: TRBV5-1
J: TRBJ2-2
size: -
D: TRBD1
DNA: TGCGCCAGCAGCCTGGGACAGGGAAGGGCCGGGGAGCTGTTTTTT
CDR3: CASSLGQGRAGELFF

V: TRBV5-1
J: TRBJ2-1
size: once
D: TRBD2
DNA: TGCGCCAGCAGCCCTGGACTAGCCTCCAGTGAGCAGTTCTTC
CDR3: CASSPGLASSEQFF

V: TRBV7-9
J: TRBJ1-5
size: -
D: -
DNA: TGTGCCAGCAGCCAAAATAGCAATCAGCCCCAGCATTTT
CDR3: CASSQNSNQPQHF

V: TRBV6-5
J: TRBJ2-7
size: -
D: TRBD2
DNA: TGTGCCAGCAGTTCCCCCGGGGGGGCCGTGCAGTACTTC
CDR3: CASSSPGGAVQYF

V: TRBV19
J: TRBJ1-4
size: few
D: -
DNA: TGTGCCAGTAGTATAGGAGCGGCAACTAATGAAAAACTGTTTTTT
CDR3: CASSIGAATNEKLFF

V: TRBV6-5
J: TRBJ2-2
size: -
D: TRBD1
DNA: TGTGCCAGCAGCGACAGGGGGACCGGGGAGCTGCTTTTT
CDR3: CASSDRGTGELLF

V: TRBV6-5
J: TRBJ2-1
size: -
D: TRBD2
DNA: TGTGCCAGCAGTTCACCGGGACTAGCCGTCAATGAGCAGTTCTTC
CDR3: CASSSPGLAVNEQFF

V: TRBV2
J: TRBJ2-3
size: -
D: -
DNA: TGTGCCAGCAGTGCGGGACACGTATTCCATTTT
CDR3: CASSAGHVFHF

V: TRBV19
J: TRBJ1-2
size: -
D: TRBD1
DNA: TGTGCCAGTAGCGAATTGGACAGGGCGAACTATGGCTACACCTTC
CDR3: CASSELDRANYGYTF

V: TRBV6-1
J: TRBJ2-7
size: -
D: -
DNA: TGTGCCAGCAGTGAGACAAGATCCTACGAGCAGTACTTC
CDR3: CASSETRSYEQYF

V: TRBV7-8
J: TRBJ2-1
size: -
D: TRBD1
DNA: TGTGCCAGCAGCTTTCACGACCGGGACAGGGGGCGCCGGGGTGAGCAGTTCTTC
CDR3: CASSFHDRDRGRRGEQFF

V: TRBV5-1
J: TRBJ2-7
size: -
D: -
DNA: TGCGCCAGCAGCTTGGCGGGCGGGAACGAGCAGTACTTC
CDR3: CASSLAGGNEQYF

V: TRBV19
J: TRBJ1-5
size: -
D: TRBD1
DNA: TGTGCCAGTAGCGCCTCAGGACAGGGAAAACAGCCCCAGCATTTT
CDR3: CASSASGQGKQPQHF